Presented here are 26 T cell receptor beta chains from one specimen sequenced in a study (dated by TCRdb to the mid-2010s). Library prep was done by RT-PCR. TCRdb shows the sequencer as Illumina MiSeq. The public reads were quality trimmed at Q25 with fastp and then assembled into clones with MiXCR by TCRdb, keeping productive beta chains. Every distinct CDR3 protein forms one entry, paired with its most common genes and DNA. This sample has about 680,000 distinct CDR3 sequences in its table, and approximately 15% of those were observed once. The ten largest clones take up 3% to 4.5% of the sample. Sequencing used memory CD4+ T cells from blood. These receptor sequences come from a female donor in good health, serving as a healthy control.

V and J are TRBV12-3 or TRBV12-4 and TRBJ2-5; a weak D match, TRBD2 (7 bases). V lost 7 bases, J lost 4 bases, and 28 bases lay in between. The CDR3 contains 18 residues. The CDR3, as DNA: TGTGCCAGCAACGAATACCCTAACGGGGGGCCGAGGGCAGAGACCCAGTACTTC. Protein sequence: CASNEYPNGGPRAETQYF.

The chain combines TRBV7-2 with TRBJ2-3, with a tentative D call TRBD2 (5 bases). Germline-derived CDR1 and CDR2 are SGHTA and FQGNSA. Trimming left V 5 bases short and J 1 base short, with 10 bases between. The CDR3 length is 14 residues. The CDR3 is CASSQNGGTDTQYF. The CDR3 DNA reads TGTGCCAGCAGCCAAAACGGGGGCACAGATACGCAGTATTTT.

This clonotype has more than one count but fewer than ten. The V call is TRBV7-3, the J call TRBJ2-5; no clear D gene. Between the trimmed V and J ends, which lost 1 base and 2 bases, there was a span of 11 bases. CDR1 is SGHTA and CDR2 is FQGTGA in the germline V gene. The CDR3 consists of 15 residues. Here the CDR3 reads CASSLRSAEQETQYF. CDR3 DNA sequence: TGTGCCAGCAGCTTAAGATCGGCGGAGCAAGAGACCCAGTACTTC.

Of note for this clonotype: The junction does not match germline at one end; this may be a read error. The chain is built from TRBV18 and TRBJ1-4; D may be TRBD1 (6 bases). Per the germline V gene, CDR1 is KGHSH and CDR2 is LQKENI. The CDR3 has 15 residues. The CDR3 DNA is TGTGCCGGCTCGAATTCGCGGGGGCGAGATGAAAAACTGTTTTTT. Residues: CAGSNSRGRDEKLFF.

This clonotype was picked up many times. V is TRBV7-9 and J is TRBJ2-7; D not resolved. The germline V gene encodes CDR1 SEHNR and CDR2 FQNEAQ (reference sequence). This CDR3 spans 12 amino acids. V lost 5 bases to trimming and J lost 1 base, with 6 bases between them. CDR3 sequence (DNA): TGTGCCAGCAGCCCCCGATCCTACGAGCAGTACTTC. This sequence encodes CASSPRSYEQYF.

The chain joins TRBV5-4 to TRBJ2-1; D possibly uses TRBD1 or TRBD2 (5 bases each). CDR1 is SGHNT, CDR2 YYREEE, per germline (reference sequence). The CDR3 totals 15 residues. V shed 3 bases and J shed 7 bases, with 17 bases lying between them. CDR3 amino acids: CASSSTGPTRNEQFF. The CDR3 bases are TGTGCCAGCAGCTCAACGGGACCAACAAGGAATGAGCAGTTCTTC.

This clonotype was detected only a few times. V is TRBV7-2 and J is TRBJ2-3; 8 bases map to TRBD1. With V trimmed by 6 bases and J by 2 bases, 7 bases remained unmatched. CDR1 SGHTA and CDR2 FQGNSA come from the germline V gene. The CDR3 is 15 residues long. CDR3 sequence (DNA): TGTGCCAGCAGATACACAGGGGGTTACACAGATACGCAGTATTTT. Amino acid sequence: CASRYTGGYTDTQYF. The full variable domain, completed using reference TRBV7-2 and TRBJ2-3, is GAGVSQSPSNKVTEKGKDVELRCDPISGHTALYWYRQSLGQGLEFLIYFQGNSAPDKSGLPSDRFSAERTGGSVSTLTIQRTQQEDSAVYLCASRYTGGYTDTQYFGPGTRLTVL.

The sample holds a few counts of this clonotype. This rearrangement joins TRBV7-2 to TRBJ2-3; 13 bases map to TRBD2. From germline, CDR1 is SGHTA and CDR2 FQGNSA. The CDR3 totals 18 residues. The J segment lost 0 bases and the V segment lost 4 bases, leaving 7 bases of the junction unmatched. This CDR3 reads CASSSGLAGVPSTDTQYF. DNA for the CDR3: TGTGCCAGCAGCTCCGGACTAGCGGGAGTTCCGAGCACAGATACGCAGTATTTT.

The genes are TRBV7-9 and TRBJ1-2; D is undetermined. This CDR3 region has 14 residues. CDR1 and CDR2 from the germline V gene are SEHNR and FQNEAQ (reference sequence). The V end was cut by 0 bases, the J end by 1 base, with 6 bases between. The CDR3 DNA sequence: TGTGCCAGCAGCTTAGCGCAGGATAACTATGGCTACACCTTC. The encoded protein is CASSLAQDNYGYTF.

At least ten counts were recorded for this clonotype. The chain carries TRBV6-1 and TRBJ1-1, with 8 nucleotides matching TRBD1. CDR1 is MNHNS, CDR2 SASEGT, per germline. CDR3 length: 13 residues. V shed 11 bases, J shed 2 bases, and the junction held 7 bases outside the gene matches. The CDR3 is CAGQGQPNTEAFF. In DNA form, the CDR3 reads TGTGCCGGACAGGGCCAGCCAAACACTGAAGCTTTCTTT.

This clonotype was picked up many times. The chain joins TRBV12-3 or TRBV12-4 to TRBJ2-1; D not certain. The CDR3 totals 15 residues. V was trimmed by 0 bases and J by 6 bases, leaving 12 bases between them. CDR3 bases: TGTGCCAGCAGTTTAGCGGGCTACCGGCTCAATGAGCAGTTCTTC. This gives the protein CASSLAGYRLNEQFF.

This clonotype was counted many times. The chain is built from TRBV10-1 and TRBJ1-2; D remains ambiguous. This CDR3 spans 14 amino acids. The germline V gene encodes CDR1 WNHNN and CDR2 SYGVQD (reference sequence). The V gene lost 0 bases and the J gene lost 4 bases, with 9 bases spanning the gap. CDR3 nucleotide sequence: TGCGCCAGCAGTGAGTCGGCATCCCCCTATGGCTACACCTTC. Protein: CASSESASPYGYTF.

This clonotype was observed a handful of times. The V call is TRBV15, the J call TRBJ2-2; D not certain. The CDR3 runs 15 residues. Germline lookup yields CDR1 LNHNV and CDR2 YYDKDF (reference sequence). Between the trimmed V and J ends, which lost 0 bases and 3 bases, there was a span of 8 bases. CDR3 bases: TGTGCCACCAGCAGAGATTTAGGCTACACCGGGGAGCTGTTTTTT. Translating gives CATSRDLGYTGELFF. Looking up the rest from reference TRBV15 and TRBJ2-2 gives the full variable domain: DAMVIQNPRYQVTQFGKPVTLSCSQTLNHNVMYWYQQKSSQAPKLLFHYYDKDFNNEADTPDNFQSRRPNTSFCFLDIRSPGLGDTAMYLCATSRDLGYTGELFFGEGSRLTVL.

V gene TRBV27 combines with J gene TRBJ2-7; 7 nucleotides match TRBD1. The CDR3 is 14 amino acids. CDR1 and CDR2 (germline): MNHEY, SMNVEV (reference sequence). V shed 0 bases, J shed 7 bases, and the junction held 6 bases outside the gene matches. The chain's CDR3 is CASSLSSGGGEQYF. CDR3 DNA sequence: TGTGCCAGCAGTTTATCGTCAGGGGGTGGGGAGCAGTACTTC.

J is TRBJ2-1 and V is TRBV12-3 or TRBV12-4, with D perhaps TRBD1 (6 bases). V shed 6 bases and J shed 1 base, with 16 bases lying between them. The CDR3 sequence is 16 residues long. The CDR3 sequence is CASRNRAQGSYNEQFF. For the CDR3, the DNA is TGTGCCAGCAGGAACCGGGCCCAGGGGTCCTACAATGAGCAGTTCTTC.

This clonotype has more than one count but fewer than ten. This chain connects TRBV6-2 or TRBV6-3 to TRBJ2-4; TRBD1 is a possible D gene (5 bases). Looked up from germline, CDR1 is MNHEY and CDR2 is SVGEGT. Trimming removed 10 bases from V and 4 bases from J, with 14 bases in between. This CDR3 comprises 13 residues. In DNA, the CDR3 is TGTGCCACCGAAACGCAGGGTAAAAACATTCAGTACTTC. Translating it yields CATETQGKNIQYF.

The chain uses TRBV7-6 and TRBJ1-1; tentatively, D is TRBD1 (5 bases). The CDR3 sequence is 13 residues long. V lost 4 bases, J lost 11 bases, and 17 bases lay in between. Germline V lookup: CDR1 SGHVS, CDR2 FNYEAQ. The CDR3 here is CASSSNLGGTAFF. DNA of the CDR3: TGTGCCAGCAGCTCCAACCTGGGGGGGACGGCTTTCTTT.

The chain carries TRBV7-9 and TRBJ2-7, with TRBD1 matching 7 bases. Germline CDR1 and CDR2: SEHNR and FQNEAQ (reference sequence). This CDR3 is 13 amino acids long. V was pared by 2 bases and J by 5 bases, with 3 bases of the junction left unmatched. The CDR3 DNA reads TGTGCCAGCAGCTTAACAACAGGGGACGAGCAGTACTTC. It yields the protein CASSLTTGDEQYF. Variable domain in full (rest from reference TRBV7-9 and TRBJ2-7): DTGVSQNPRHKITKRGQNVTFRCDPISEHNRLYWYRQTLGQGPEFLTYFQNEAQLEKSRLLSDRFSAERPKGSFSTLEIQRTEQGDSAMYLCASSLTTGDEQYFGPGTRLTVT.

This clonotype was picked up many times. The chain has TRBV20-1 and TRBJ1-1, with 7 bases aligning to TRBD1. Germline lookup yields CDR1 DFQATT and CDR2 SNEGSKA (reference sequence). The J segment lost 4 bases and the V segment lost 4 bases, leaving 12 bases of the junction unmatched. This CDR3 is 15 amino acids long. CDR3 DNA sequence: TGCAGTGCTACCCCCAGGGGGTTGGGTTTCACTGAAGCTTTCTTT. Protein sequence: CSATPRGLGFTEAFF.

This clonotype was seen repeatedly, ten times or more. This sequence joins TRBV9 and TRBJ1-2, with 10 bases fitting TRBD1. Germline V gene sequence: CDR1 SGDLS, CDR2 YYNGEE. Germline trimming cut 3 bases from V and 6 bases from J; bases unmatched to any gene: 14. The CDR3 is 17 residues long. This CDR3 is CASSARGTGERIHGYTF. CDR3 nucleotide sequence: TGTGCCAGCAGCGCCAGAGGGACAGGGGAAAGGATTCATGGCTACACCTTC.

CDR3 nucleotide sequence: TGTGCCAGCAGCCTCGGTCTGGTAGCGGGATTTCGTACAGATACGCAGTATTTT. Amino acids: CASSLGLVAGFRTDTQYF. The chain uses TRBV3-1 and TRBJ2-3; TRBD2 aligns across 8 bases. The V gene end was trimmed by 4 bases and the J gene end by 3 bases; junction bases not matched to a gene: 15. Germline V CDR1 and CDR2: LGHDT, YNNKEL (reference sequence). This CDR3 spans 18 amino acids.

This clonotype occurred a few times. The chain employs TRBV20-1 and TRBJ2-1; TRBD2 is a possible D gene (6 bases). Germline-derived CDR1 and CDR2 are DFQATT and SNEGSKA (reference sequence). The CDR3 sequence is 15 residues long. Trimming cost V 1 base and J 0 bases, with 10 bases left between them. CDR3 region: CSARAAEGSYNEQFF. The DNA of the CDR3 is TGCAGTGCTAGAGCGGCGGAGGGCTCCTACAATGAGCAGTTCTTC.

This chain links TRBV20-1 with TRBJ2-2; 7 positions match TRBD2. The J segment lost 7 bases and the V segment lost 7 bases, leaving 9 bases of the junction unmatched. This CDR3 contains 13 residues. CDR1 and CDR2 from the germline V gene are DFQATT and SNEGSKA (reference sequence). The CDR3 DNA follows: TGCAGTGTCCGGCGGGAGTGGGGCGGGGAGCTGTTTTTT. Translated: CSVRREWGGELFF.

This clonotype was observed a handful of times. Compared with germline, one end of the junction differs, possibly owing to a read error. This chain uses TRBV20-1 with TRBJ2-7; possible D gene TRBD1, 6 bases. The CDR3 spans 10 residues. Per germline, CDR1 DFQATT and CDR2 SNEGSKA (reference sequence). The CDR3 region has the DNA TGCAGTGCTACCGACCCGGGACACCACTTC. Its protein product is CSATDPGHHF.

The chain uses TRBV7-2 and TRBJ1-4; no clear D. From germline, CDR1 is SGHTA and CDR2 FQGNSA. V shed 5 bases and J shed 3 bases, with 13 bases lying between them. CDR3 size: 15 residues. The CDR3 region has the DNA TGTGCCAGCAGCCACAGCCGGGGATCTAATGAAAAACTGTTTTTT. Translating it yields CASSHSRGSNEKLFF.

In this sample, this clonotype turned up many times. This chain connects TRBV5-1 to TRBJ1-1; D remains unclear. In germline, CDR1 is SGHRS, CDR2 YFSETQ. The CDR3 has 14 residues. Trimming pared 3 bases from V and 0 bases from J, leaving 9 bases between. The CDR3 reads CASSSGSMNTEAFF. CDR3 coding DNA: TGCGCCAGCAGCTCCGGCAGCATGAACACTGAAGCTTTCTTT.